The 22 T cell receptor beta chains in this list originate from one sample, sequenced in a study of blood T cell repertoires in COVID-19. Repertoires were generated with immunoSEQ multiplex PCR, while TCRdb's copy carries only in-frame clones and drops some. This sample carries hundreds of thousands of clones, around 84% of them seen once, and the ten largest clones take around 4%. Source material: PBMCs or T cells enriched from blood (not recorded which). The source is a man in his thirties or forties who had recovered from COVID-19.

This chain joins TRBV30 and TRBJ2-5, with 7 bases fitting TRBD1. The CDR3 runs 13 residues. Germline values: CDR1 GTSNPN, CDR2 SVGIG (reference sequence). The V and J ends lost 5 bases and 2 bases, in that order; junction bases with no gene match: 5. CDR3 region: CAWERGRQETQYF. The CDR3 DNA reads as TGTGCCTGGGAAAGGGGGCGGCAAGAGACCCAGTACTTC.

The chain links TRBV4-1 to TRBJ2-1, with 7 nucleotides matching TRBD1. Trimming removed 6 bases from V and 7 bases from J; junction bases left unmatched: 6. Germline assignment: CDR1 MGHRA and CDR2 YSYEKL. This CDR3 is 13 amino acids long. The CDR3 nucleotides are TGCGCCAGCAGACCGACAGGGCAGAATGAGCAGTTCTTC. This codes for CASRPTGQNEQFF.

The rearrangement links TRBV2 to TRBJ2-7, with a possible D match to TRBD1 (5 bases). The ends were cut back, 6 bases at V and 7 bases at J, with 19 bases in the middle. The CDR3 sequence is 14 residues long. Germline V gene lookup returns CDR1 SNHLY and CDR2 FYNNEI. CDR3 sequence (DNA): TGTGCCAGCAGGCCCGGCCAGGGAACGTGGGAGCAGTACTTC. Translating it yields CASRPGQGTWEQYF.

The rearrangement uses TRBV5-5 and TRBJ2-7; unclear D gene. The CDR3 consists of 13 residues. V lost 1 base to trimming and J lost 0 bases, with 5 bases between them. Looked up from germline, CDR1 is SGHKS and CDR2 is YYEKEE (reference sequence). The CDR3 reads CASSLTPSYEQYF. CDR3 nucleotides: TGTGCCAGCAGCTTGACACCCTCCTACGAGCAGTACTTC.

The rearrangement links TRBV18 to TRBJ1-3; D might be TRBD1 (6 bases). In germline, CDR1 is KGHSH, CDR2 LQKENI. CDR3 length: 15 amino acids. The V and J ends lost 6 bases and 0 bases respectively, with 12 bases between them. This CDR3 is CASSRQAISGNTIYF. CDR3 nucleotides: TGTGCCAGCTCGCGACAGGCAATCTCTGGAAACACCATATATTTT.

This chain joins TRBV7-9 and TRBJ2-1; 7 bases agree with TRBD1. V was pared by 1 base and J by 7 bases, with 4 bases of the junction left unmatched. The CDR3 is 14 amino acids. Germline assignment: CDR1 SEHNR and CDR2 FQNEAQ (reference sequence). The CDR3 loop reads CASSLVPRGNEQFF. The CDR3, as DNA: TGTGCCAGCAGCTTAGTACCCAGGGGGAATGAGCAGTTCTTC.

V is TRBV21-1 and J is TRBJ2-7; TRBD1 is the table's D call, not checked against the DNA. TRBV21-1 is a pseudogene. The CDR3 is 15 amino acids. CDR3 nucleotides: TGTGCCAGCATCCTCGACAGCGACCCTTCTACGAGCGAGTACTTC. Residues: CASILDSDPSTSEYF.

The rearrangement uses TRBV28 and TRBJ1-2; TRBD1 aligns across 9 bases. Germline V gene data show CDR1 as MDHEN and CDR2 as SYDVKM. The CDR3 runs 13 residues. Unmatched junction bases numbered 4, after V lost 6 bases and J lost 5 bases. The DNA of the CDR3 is TGTGCCAGCAGCCCCGGGACAGGGTATGGCTACACCTTC. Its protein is CASSPGTGYGYTF.

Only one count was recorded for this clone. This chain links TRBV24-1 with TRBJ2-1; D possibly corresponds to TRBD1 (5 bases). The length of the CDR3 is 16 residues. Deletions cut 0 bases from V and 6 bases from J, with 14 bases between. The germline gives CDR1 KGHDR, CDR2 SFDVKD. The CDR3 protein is CATSDLTGPSLNEQFF. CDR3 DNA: TGTGCCACCAGTGATTTGACAGGCCCGAGCCTCAATGAGCAGTTCTTC.

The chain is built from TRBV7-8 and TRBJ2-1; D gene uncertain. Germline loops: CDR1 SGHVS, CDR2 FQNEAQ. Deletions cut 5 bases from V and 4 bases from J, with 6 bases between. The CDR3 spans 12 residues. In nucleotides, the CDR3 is TGTGCCAGCAGCCTACAGTACAATGAGCAGTTCTTC. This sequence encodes CASSLQYNEQFF. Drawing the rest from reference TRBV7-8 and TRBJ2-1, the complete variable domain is GAGVSQSPRYKVAKRGQDVALRCDPISGHVSLFWYQQALGQGPEFLTYFQNEAQLDKSGLPSDRFFAERPEGSVSTLKIQRTQQEDSAVYLCASSLQYNEQFFGPGTRLTVL.

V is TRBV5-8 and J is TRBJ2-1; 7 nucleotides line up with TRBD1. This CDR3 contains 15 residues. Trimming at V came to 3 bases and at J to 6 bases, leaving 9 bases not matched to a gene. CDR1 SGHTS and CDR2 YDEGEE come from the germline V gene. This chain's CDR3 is CASSSRDRLPNEQFF. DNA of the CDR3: TGTGCCAGCAGCTCCCGGGACAGACTCCCCAATGAGCAGTTCTTC.

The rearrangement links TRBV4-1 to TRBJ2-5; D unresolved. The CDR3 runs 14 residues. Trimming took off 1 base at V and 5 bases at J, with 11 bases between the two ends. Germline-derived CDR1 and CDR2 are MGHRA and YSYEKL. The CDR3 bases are TGCGCCAGCAGCCAAGTGCCGACTCCGGAGACCCAGTACTTC. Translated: CASSQVPTPETQYF.

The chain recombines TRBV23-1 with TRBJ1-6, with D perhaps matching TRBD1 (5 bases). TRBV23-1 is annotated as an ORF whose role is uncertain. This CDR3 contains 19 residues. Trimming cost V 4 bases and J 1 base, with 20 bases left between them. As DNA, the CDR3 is TGCGCCAGCAGTCTTTCCGGGGGAAAGGATCGGTCCTATAATTCACCCCTCCACTTT. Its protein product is CASSLSGGKDRSYNSPLHF.

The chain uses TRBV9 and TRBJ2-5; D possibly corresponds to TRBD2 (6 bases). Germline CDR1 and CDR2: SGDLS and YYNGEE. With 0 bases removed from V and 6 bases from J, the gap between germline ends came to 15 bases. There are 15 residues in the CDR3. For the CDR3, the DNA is TGTGCCAGCAGCGTAGAATCTTGGGACTTAAAGACCCAGTACTTC. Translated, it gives CASSVESWDLKTQYF. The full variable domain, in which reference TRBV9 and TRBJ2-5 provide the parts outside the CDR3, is DSGVTQTPKHLITATGQRVTLRCSPRSGDLSVYWYQQSLDQGLQFLIQYYNGEERAKGNILERFSAQQFPDLHSELNLSSLELGDSALYFCASSVESWDLKTQYFGPGTRLLVL.

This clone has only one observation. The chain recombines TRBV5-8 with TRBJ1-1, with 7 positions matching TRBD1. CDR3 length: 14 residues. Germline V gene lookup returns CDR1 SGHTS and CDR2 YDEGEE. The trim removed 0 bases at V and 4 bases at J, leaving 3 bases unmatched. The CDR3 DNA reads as TGTGCCAGCAGCTTGGGATCAGGGGGCACTGAAGCTTTCTTT. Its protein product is CASSLGSGGTEAFF.

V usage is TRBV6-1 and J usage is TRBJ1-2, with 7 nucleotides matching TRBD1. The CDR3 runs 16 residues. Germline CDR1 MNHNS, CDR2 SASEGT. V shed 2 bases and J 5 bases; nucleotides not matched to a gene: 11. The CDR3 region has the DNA TGTGCCAGCAGTGAAAGGGGGACAGCACGGCTTTATGGCTACACCTTC. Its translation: CASSERGTARLYGYTF.

The CDR3 reads CASSRDISEQYF. CDR3 DNA sequence: TGTGCCAGCAGCCGGGACATATCCGAGCAGTACTTC. The chain employs TRBV14 and TRBJ2-7, with D possibly matching TRBD1 (6 bases). CDR1 is SGHDN and CDR2 is FVKESK in the germline V gene. Trimming took off 4 bases at V and 6 bases at J, with 10 bases between the two ends. The CDR3 has 12 residues.

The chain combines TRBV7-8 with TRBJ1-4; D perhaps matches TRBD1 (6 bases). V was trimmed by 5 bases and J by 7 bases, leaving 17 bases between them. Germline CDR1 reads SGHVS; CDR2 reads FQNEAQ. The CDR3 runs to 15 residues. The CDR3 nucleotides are TGTGCCAGCAGCATCTCGGGGCAGGGGCGTGAAAAACTGTTTTTT. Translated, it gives CASSISGQGREKLFF.

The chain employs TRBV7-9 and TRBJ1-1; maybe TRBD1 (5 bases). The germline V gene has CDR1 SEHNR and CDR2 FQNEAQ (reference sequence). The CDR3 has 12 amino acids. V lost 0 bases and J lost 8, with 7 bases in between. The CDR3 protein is CASSLAGLEAFF. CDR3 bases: TGTGCCAGCAGCTTAGCGGGACTCGAAGCTTTCTTT.

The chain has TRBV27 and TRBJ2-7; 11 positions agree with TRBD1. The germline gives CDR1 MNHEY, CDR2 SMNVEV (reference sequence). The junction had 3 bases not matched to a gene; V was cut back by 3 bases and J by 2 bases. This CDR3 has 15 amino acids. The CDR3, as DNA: TGTGCCAGCAGTTTTGGGACAGGGGGGACCTACGAGCAGTACTTC. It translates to CASSFGTGGTYEQYF.

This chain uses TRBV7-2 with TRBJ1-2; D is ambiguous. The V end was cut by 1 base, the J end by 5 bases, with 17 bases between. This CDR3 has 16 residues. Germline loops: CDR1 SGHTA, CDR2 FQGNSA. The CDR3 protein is CASSLEVQPSLYGYTF. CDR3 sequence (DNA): TGTGCCAGCAGCTTAGAGGTACAGCCTTCCTTGTATGGCTACACCTTC.

The CDR3 coding sequence is TGTGCCAGCAGCTTAGTCGTGGGCGTCTTCCACGAGCAGTACTTC. It specifies CASSLVVGVFHEQYF. V gene TRBV11-2 combines with J gene TRBJ2-7; D unclear. The V end was cut by 1 base, the J end by 5 bases, with 15 bases between. Germline V gives CDR1 SGHAT, CDR2 FQNNGV. The CDR3 totals 15 residues. Drawing the rest from reference TRBV11-2 and TRBJ2-7, the complete variable domain is EAGVAQSPRYKIIEKRQSVAFWCNPISGHATLYWYQQILGQGPKLLIQFQNNGVVDDSQLPKDRFSAERLKGVDSTLKIQPAKLEDSAVYLCASSLVVGVFHEQYFGPGTRLTVT.